This T cell receptor (beta chain) was sequenced for a study of memory CD4+ T cells and cytomegalovirus serostatus. Study overall: This sample comes from healthy Belgian adults, about nine CMV seropositive, 24 seronegative. General study results and limits: The CMV-associated TCR signature appears largely within the CD4+ memory repertoire. Of around 160 reported CMV TCRbeta sequences, some 67 were found in memory CD4+ repertoires.

Original analysis: Out-of-frame sequences were removed, leaving a few million distinct TCRbeta sequences. Here immunoSEQ multiplex PCR was the method, and the copy in TCRdb shows in-frame clones only, minus some. V, J and clone size are those of that table, while D and trimming were read from the DNA. The sample includes tens of thousands of clones, around 78% seen only once; the top ten take roughly 0.76%. Remarks on this clone: What it binds is not known.

In germline, CDR1 is SNHLY, CDR2 FYNNEI. This CDR3 has 15 amino acids. J lost 2 bases, V lost 4 bases, and 5 bases had no gene match. Single viable CD3+CD4+CD8-CD45RO+ cells were sorted as the memory CD4+ T cells. Material for sequencing was memory CD4+ T cells from blood. The rearrangement links TRBV2 to TRBJ1-5; TRBD1 aligns across 7 bases. This TCR derives from an adult in good health and CMV-seronegative. CDR3 region: CASSVRGRGNQPQHF. The CDR3 DNA reads as TGTGCCAGCAGTGTGAGGGGGCGAGGCAATCAGCCCCAGCATTTT.